Following are 7 T cell receptor beta chains from one sample sequenced in a study of blood T cell repertoires in COVID-19. Some clones are missing from TCRdb's copy, which holds only in-frame ones; the method was immunoSEQ multiplex PCR. The repertoire holds some 260,000 clones, with around 90% as singletons. The sample was peripheral blood. The receptors were gathered from a woman between 65 and 79 years old with COVID-19, enrolled during active disease.

V usage is TRBV6-2 or TRBV6-3 and J usage is TRBJ2-7; 8 bases line up with TRBD2. The CDR3 spans 17 residues. Germline CDR1 reads MNHEY; CDR2 reads SVGEGT. V shed 4 bases, J shed 2 bases, and the junction held 13 bases outside the gene matches. The CDR3 sequence: CASSFRAGLGLAYEQYF. CDR3 nucleotides: TGTGCCAGCAGTTTTCGTGCGGGACTAGGCTTAGCCTACGAGCAGTACTTC.

The rearrangement links TRBV18 to TRBJ1-1; 12 nucleotides align to TRBD1. The V gene end was trimmed by 4 bases and the J gene end by 0 bases; junction bases not matched to a gene: 6. The CDR3 is made up of 17 amino acids. CDR1 and CDR2 (germline): KGHSH, LQKENI. The CDR3 nucleotides read TGTGCCAGCTCACGTGGGACAGGGGGCGGCATGAACACTGAAGCTTTCTTT. This gives the protein CASSRGTGGGMNTEAFF.

This clone was seen just once. CDR3 region: CASSLGQGHQPQHF. The CDR3 region has the DNA TGTGCCAGCAGTTTGGGACAGGGGCATCAGCCCCAGCATTTT. The V call is TRBV28, the J call TRBJ1-5; 10 bases align to TRBD1. This CDR3 has 14 residues. The trim removed 3 bases at V and 5 bases at J, leaving 1 base unmatched. Germline V gene data show CDR1 as MDHEN and CDR2 as SYDVKM.

J is TRBJ2-4 and V is TRBV6-1; 7 bases map to TRBD2. The CDR3 has 14 amino acids. Per the germline V gene, CDR1 is MNHNS and CDR2 is SASEGT. V shed 7 bases, J shed 9 bases, and the junction held 12 bases outside the gene matches. The CDR3, as DNA: TGTGCCAGCACTCGGGTTGGGAGGGTTGGCATTCAGTACTTC. It specifies CASTRVGRVGIQYF.

V usage is TRBV7-2 and J usage is TRBJ2-1; possibly TRBD1 for D (5 bases). V gave up 1 base and J gave up 6 bases, with 13 bases separating them. In germline, CDR1 is SGHTA, CDR2 FQGNSA. The CDR3 is 15 residues long. The CDR3 DNA reads as TGTGCCAGCAGCTTAGGGTTGACAGAGGCCAATGAGCAGTTCTTC. It specifies CASSLGLTEANEQFF. The whole variable domain, filled in from reference TRBV7-2 and TRBJ2-1, reads GAGVSQSPSNKVTEKGKDVELRCDPISGHTALYWYRQSLGQGLEFLIYFQGNSAPDKSGLPSDRFSAERTGGSVSTLTIQRTQQEDSAVYLCASSLGLTEANEQFFGPGTRLTVL.

The chain carries TRBV7-2 and TRBJ2-3, with a weak D call TRBD2 (6 bases). V lost 3 bases and J 1 base, leaving 14 bases between the germline ends. Germline V gene sequence: CDR1 SGHTA, CDR2 FQGNSA. The CDR3 runs to 16 residues. CDR3 amino acids: CASSFDGSPGTDTQYF. Written as DNA, the CDR3 is TGTGCCAGCAGCTTTGACGGGAGCCCGGGCACAGATACGCAGTATTTT.

The chain has TRBV6-5 and TRBJ1-6, with D possibly TRBD1 on 5 matching bases. V gave up 0 bases and J gave up 10 bases, with 13 bases separating them. This CDR3 contains 15 residues. Germline V gene lookup returns CDR1 MNHEY and CDR2 SVGAGI. The CDR3 bases are TGTGCCAGCAGTTACTCAGCGGGCGGGGGGTCACCCCTCCACTTT. Amino acids: CASSYSAGGGSPLHF.